These 9 T cell receptor beta chains share one sample of origin, sequenced in a study of blood T cell repertoires in COVID-19. Sequencing used immunoSEQ multiplex PCR; TCRdb keeps in-frame clones, though not all of them. This table has more than 200,000 clones, 80% to 85% appearing once. The sample comprised peripheral blood. The receptors were gathered from a man between 60 and 70 years old with acute or convalescent COVID-19.

This chain uses TRBV6-5 with TRBJ2-2; no clear D gene. Germline CDR1 reads MNHEY; CDR2 reads SVGAGI. Trimming shortened V by 0 bases and J by 1 base, and 9 bases separated the two germline ends. The CDR3 sequence is 16 residues long. The CDR3 nucleotides are TGTGCCAGCAGTTACTCGTCAAGCATGAACACCGGGGAGCTGTTTTTT. Protein: CASSYSSSMNTGELFF.

In regard to this clone: The sample has other DNA sequences that encode this CDR3 too. The chain combines TRBV6-5 with TRBJ1-5, with D perhaps TRBD1 (6 bases). The CDR3 is made up of 14 amino acids. Trimming stripped 6 bases from V and 2 bases from J, with 11 bases between. Germline CDR1 is MNHEY and CDR2 is SVGAGI. CDR3 sequence reads: CASSPQGGNQPQHF. CDR3 in DNA: TGTGCCAGCAGCCCACAGGGAGGCAATCAGCCCCAGCATTTT.

This chain uses TRBV9 with TRBJ2-4; no clear D. Germline V gene sequence: CDR1 SGDLS, CDR2 YYNGEE. The CDR3 consists of 14 residues. Trimming took 0 bases from V and 0 from J, leaving 4 bases between them. The CDR3 spells CASSVAEAKNIQYF. CDR3 nucleotides: TGTGCCAGCAGCGTAGCAGAAGCCAAAAACATTCAGTACTTC.

The chain recombines TRBV5-5 with TRBJ1-6; no definite D call. This CDR3 is 13 amino acids long. Trimming took 1 base from V and 8 from J, leaving 7 bases between them. The germline V gene has CDR1 SGHKS and CDR2 YYEKEE (reference sequence). CDR3 nucleotide sequence: TGTGCCAGCAGCTTGTATCGGGATTCACCCCTCCACTTT. This codes for CASSLYRDSPLHF.

The chain joins TRBV5-8 to TRBJ1-4; TRBD1 agrees at 8 bases. CDR1 and CDR2 from the germline V gene are SGHTS and YDEGEE. Trimming at V came to 4 bases and at J to 4 bases, leaving 6 bases not matched to a gene. The CDR3 consists of 15 residues. For the CDR3, the DNA is TGTGCCAGCAGCCAGGGACAGGCGATTAATGAAAAACTGTTTTTT. Amino acid sequence: CASSQGQAINEKLFF.

The V call is TRBV18, the J call TRBJ2-7; D not resolved. V lost 2 bases and J 6 bases, leaving 8 bases between the germline ends. The CDR3 is 12 amino acids. Germline V lookup: CDR1 KGHSH, CDR2 LQKENI. Written as DNA, the CDR3 is TGTGCCAGCTCACCAGGCGGCGGCGAGCAGTACTTC. As protein: CASSPGGGEQYF.

V and J are TRBV28 and TRBJ2-3, with a possible D match to TRBD1 (6 bases). Trimming removed 3 bases from V and 3 bases from J, with 19 bases in between. Germline V CDR1 and CDR2: MDHEN, SYDVKM. This CDR3 has 17 residues. DNA for the CDR3: TGTGCCAGCAGTTTCTCTTGGGATCGTCAGGGGACAGATACGCAGTATTTT. Its protein is CASSFSWDRQGTDTQYF.

Points on this clone: The junction and the germline gene differ at one end; a read error may be behind it. This chain joins TRBV7-2 and TRBJ2-5, with 7 bases aligning to TRBD2. CDR3 length: 11 residues. Germline CDR1 is SGHTA and CDR2 is FQGNSA. The CDR3 sequence is CASSSRDYRNF. The CDR3 DNA follows: TGTGCCAGCAGCTCCCGGGACTATAGGAACTTC.

There are a few counts of this clone. This chain links TRBV15 with TRBJ1-3, with D possibly being TRBD1 (5 bases). This CDR3 contains 16 residues. Trimming shortened V by 1 base and J by 4 bases, and 14 bases separated the two germline ends. The germline V gene has CDR1 LNHNV and CDR2 YYDKDF (reference sequence). In DNA, the CDR3 is TGTGCCACCAGCAGAGGTTTGGGGGGGTCCGGAAACACCATATATTTT. Protein product: CATSRGLGGSGNTIYF. The entire variable domain, with the rest obtained from reference TRBV15 and TRBJ1-3, is as follows: DAMVIQNPRYQVTQFGKPVTLSCSQTLNHNVMYWYQQKSSQAPKLLFHYYDKDFNNEADTPDNFQSRRPNTSFCFLDIRSPGLGDTAMYLCATSRGLGGSGNTIYFGEGSWLTVV.